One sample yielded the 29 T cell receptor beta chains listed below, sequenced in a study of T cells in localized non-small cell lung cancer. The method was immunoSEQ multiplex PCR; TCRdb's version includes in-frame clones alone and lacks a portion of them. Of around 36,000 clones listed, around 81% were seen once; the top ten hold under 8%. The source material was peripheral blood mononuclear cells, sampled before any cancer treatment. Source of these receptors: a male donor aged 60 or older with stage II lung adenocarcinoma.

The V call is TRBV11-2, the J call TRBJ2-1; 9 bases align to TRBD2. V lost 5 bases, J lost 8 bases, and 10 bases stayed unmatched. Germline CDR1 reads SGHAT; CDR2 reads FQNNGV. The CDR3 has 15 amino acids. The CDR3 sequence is CASSLRAGGRDEQFF. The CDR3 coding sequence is TGTGCCAGCAGCCTCCGCGCGGGAGGGAGGGATGAGCAGTTCTTC.

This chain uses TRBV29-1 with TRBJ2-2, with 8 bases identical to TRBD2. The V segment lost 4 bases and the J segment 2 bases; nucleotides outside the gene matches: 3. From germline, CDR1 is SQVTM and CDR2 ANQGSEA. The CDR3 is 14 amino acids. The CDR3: CSVAGTRNTGELFF. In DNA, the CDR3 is TGCAGCGTTGCCGGGACTAGAAACACCGGGGAGCTGTTTTTT.

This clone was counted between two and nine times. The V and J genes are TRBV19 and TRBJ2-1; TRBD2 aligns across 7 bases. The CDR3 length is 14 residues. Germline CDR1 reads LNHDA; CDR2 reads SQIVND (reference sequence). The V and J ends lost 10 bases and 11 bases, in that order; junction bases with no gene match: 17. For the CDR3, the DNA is TGTGCCACCATGGGACTACTCCCTACAATGAAGCAGTTCTTC. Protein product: CATMGLLPTMKQFF.

CDR3 nucleotides: TGTGCCAGCAGACGGAGGGGAGGGCACACTGAAGCTTTCTTT. Encoded protein: CASRRRGGHTEAFF. The J gene is TRBJ1-1, the V gene TRBV6-5; TRBD1 might be the D (5 bases). The CDR3 totals 14 residues. Germline V gives CDR1 MNHEY, CDR2 SVGAGI. The V and J ends lost 6 bases and 3 bases respectively, with 14 bases between them.

In nucleotides, the CDR3 is TGTGCCAGTAGTATTATTAAAGGGACAGGTACCGGGGAGCTGTTTTTT. Translating it yields CASSIIKGTGTGELFF. The genes are TRBV19 and TRBJ2-2; 8 bases fit TRBD1. V shed 3 bases and J 5 bases; nucleotides not matched to a gene: 8. This CDR3 spans 16 amino acids. Germline assignment: CDR1 LNHDA and CDR2 SQIVND (reference sequence).

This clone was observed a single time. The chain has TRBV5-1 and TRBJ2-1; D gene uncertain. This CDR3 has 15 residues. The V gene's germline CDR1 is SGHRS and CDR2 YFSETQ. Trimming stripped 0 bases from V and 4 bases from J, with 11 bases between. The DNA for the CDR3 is TGCGCCAGCAGCTTGGTACCAGGCACATACAATGAGCAGTTCTTC. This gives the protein CASSLVPGTYNEQFF.

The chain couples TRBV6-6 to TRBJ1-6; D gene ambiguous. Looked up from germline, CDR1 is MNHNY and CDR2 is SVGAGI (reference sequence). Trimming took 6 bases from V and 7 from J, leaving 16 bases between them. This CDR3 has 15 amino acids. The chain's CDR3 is CASRPGHLINSPLHF. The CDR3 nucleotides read TGTGCCAGCAGGCCCGGTCACTTGATAAATTCACCCCTCCACTTT.

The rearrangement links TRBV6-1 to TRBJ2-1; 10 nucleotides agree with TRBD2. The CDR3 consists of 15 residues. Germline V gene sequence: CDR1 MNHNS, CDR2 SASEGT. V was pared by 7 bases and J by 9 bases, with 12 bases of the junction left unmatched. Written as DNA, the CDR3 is TGTGCCAGCATTAACAGCGGGAGGGTTTCGGGTGAGCAGTTCTTC. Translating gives CASINSGRVSGEQFF.

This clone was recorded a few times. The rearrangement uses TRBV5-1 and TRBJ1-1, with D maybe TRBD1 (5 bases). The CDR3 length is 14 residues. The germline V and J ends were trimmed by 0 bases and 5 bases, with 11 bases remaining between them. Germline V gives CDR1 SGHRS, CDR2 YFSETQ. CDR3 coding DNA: TGCGCCAGCAGCTTGGACCTCGGGGGAACTGAAGCTTTCTTT. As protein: CASSLDLGGTEAFF.

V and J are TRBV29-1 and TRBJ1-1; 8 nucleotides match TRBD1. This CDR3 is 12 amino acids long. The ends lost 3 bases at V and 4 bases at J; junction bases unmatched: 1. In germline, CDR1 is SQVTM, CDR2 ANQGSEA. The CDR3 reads CSVDRGRTEAFF. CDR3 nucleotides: TGCAGCGTTGACAGGGGGCGCACTGAAGCTTTCTTT.

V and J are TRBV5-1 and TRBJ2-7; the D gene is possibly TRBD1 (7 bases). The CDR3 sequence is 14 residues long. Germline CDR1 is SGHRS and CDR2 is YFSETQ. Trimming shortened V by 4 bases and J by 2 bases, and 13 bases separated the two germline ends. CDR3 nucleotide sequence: TGCGCCAGCAGCCTGGAGGGACAGACCTACGAGCAGTACTTC. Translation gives CASSLEGQTYEQYF.

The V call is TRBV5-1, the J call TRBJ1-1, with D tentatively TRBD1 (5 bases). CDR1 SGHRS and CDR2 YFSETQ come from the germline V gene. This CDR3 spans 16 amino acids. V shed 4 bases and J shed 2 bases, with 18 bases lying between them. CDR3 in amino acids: CASSQGWGVGNTEAFF. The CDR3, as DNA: TGCGCCAGCAGCCAGGGCTGGGGAGTCGGAAACACTGAAGCTTTCTTT.

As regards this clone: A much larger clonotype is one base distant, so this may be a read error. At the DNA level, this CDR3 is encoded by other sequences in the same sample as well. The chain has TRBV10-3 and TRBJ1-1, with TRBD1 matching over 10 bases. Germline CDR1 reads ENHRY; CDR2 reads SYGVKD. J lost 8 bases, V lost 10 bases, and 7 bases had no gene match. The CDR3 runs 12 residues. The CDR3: CATGQGDPEAFF. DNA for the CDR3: TGTGCCACCGGACAGGGGGACCCCGAAGCTTTCTTT.

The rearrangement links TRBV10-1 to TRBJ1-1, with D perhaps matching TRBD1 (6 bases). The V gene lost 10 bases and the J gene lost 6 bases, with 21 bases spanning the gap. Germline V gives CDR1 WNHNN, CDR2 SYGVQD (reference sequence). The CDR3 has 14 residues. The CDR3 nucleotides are TGCGCCACTATAGGAGGGCAGGGGTTTTCTGAAGCTTTCTTT. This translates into CATIGGQGFSEAFF.

CDR3 region: CASSPSGGETQYF. Written as DNA, the CDR3 is TGTGCCAGCAGCCCTTCGGGAGGGGAGACCCAGTACTTC. The V call is TRBV4-2, the J call TRBJ2-5; 8 nucleotides match TRBD2. CDR3 length: 13 residues. The V gene end was trimmed by 4 bases and the J gene end by 5 bases; junction bases not matched to a gene: 3. CDR1 LGHNA and CDR2 YNFKEQ come from the germline V gene.

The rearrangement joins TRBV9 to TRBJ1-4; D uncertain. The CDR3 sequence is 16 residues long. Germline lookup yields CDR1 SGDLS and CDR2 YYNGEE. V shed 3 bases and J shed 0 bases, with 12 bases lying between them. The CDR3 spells CASSASNFATNEKLFF. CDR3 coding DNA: TGTGCCAGCAGCGCCTCAAACTTTGCAACTAATGAAAAACTGTTTTTT.

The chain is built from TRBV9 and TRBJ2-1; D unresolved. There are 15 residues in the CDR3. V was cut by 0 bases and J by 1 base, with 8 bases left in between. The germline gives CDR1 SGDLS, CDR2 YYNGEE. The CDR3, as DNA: TGTGCCAGCAGCGTAGGAGGCGAATCCTACAATGAGCAGTTCTTC. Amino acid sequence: CASSVGGESYNEQFF.

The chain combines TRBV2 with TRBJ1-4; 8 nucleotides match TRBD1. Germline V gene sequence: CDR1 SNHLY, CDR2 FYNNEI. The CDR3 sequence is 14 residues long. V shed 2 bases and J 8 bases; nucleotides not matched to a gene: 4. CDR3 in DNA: TGTGCCAGCAGTGAAATGACAGGGGTAGAAAAACTGTTTTTT. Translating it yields CASSEMTGVEKLFF.

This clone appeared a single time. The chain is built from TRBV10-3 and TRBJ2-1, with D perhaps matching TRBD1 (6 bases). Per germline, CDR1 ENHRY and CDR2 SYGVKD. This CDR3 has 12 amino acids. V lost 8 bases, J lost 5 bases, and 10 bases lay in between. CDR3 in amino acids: CAIGGQDNEQFF. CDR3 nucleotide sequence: TGTGCCATCGGGGGCCAAGACAATGAGCAGTTCTTC.

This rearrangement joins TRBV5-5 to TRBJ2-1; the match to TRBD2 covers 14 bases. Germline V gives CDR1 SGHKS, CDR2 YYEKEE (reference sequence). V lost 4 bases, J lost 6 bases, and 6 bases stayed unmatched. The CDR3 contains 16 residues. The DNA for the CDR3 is TGTGCCAGCAGCATACGACTAGCGGGAGGGAGCAATGAGCAGTTCTTC. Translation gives CASSIRLAGGSNEQFF.

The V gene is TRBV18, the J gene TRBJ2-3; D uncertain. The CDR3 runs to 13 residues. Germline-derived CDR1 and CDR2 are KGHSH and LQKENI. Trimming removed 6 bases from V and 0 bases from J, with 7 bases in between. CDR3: CASSYLSTDTQYF. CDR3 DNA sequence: TGTGCCAGCTCTTATCTTAGCACAGATACGCAGTATTTT. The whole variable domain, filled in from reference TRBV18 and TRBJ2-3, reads NAGVMQNPRHLVRRRGQEARLRCSPMKGHSHVYWYRQLPEEGLKFMVYLQKENIIDESGMPKERFSAEFPKEGPSILRIQQVVRGDSAAYFCASSYLSTDTQYFGPGTRLTVL.

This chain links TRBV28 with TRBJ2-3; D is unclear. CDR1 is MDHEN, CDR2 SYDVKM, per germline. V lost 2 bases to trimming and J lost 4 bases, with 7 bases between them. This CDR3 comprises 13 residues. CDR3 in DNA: TGTGCCAGCAGTTTACAGAACCCAGATACGCAGTATTTT. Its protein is CASSLQNPDTQYF. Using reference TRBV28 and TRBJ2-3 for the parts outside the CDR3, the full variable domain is DVKVTQSSRYLVKRTGEKVFLECVQDMDHENMFWYRQDPGLGLRLIYFSYDVKMKEKGDIPEGYSVSREKKERFSLILESASTNQTSMYLCASSLQNPDTQYFGPGTRLTVL.

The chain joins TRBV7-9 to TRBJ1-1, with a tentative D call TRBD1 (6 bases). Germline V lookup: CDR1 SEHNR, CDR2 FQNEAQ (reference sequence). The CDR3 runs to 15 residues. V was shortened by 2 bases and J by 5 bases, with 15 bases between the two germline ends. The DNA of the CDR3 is TGTGCCAGCAGCTTAAGTGGCAGGGGACTGACTGAAGCTTTCTTT. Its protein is CASSLSGRGLTEAFF.

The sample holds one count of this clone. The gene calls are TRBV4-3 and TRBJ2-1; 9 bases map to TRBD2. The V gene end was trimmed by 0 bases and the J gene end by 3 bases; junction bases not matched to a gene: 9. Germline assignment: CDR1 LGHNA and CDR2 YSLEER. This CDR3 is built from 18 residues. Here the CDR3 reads CASSQDGMAGGLYNEQFF. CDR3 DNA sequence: TGCGCCAGCAGCCAAGATGGTATGGCGGGAGGGCTCTACAATGAGCAGTTCTTC.

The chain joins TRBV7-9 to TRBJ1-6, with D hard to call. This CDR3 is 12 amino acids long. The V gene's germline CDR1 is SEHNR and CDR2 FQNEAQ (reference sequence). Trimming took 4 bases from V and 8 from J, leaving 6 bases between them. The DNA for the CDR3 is TGTGCCAGCAGCTCGATTTATTCACCCCTCCACTTT. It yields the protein CASSSIYSPLHF.

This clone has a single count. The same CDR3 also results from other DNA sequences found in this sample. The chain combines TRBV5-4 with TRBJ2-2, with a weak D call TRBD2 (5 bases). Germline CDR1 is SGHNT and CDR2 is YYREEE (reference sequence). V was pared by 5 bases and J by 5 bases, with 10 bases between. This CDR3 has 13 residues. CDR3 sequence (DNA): TGTGCCAGCAGATTAACGGGAACCGGGGAGCTGTTTTTT. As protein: CASRLTGTGELFF.

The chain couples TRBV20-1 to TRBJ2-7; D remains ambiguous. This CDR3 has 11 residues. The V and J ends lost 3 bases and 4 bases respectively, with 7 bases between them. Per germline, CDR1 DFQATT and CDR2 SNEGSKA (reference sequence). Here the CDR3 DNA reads TGCAGTGCTAGTTTAGTTTACGAGCAGTACTTC. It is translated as CSASLVYEQYF.

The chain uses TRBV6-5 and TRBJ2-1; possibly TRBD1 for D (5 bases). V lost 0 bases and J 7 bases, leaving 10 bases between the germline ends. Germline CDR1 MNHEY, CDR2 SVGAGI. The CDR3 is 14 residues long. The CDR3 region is CASSYSQGTNEQFF. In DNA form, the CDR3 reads TGTGCCAGCAGTTACTCGCAGGGAACGAATGAGCAGTTCTTC.

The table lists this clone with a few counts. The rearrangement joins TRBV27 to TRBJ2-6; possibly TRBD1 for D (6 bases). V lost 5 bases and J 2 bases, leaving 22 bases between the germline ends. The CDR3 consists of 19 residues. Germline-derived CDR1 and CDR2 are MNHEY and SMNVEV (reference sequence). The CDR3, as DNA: TGTGCCAGCAGTCCTACAGGGACCAGTTATTCGGCTGGGGCCAACGTCCTGACTTTC. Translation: CASSPTGTSYSAGANVLTF.